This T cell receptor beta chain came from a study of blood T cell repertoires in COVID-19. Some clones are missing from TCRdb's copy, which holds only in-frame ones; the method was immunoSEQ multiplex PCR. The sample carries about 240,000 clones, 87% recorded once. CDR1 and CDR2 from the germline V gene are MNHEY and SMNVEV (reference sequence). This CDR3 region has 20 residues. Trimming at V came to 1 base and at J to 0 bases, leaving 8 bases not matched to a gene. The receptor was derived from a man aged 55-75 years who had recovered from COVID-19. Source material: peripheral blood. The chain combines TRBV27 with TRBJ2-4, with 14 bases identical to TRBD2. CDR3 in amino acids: CASSLLSRTSGGIAKNIQYF. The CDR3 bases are TGTGCCAGCAGTTTATTATCCAGGACTAGCGGGGGGATAGCCAAAAACATTCAGTACTTC.